This TCR beta chain was documented in a study of blood T cell repertoires in COVID-19. V was cut by 3 bases and J by 7 bases, with 10 bases left in between. CDR3 length equals 12 residues. Germline V gives CDR1 LGHNA, CDR2 YNFKEQ. Study members were between about 18 and 100 years old and lived in roughly 24 US regions. Study processing details: Cell counts per sample came from amplifying reference gene primers. Some clones are missing from TCRdb's copy, which holds only in-frame ones; the method was immunoSEQ multiplex PCR. That table furnishes V, J and clone size, whereas the DNA furnished D and trimming. The sample comprises 350,000 to 500,000 clones, roughly 84% of which are singletons, and roughly 1.4% rests with the top ten.

The clonotype originates from a woman in her late teens or twenties who had been exposed to COVID-19. The sequencing sample was made of PBMCs or T cells enriched from blood (not recorded which). This chain connects TRBV4-2 to TRBJ2-7; D remains ambiguous. This CDR3 is CASSHERGEQYF. The DNA for the CDR3 is TGTGCCAGCAGCCACGAGCGTGGAGAGCAGTACTTC.